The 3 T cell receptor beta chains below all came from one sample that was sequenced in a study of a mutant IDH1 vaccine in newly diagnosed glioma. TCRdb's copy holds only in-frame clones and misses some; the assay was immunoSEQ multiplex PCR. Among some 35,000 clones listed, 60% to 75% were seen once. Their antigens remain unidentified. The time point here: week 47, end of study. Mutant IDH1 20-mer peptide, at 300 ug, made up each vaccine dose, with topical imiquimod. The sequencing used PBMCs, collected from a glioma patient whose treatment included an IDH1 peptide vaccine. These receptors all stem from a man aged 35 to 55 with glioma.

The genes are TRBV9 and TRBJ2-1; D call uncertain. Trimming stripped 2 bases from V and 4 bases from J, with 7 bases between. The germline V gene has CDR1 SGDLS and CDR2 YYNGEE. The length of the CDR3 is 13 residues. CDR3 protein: CASSVRAYNEQFF. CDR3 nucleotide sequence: TGTGCCAGCAGCGTGCGAGCTTACAATGAGCAGTTCTTC.

CDR3 nucleotide sequence: TGTGCCAGCAGCTCAATTCTGGCTTCTGGGGCCAACGTCCTGACTTTC. It specifies CASSSILASGANVLTF. The rearrangement joins TRBV7-9 to TRBJ2-6, with D uncertain. From germline, CDR1 is SEHNR and CDR2 FQNEAQ (reference sequence). This CDR3 has 16 amino acids. V lost 4 bases and J lost 1, with 11 bases in between.

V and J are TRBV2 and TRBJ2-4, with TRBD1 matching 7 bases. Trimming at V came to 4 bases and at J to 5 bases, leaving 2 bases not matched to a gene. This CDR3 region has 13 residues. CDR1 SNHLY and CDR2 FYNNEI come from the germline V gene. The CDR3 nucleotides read TGTGCCAGCAGTGCAGGGGGACAAAACATTCAGTACTTC. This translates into CASSAGGQNIQYF.